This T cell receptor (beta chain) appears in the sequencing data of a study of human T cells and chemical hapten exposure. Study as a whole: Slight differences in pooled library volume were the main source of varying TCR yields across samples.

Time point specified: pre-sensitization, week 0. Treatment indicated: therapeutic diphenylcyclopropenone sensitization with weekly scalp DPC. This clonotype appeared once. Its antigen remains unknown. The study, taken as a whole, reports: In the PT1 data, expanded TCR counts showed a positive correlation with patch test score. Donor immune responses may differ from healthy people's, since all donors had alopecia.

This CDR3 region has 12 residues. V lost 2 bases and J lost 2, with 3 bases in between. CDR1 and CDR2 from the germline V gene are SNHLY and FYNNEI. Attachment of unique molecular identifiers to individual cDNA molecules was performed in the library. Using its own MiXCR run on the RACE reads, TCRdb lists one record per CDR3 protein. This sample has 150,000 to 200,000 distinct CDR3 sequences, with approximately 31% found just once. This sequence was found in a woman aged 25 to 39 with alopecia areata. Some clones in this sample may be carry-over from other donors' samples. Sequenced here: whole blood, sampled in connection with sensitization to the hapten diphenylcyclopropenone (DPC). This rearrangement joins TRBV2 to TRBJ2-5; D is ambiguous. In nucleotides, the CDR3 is TGTGCCAGCAGTGAACAGCAAGAGACCCAGTACTTC. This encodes CASSEQQETQYF.